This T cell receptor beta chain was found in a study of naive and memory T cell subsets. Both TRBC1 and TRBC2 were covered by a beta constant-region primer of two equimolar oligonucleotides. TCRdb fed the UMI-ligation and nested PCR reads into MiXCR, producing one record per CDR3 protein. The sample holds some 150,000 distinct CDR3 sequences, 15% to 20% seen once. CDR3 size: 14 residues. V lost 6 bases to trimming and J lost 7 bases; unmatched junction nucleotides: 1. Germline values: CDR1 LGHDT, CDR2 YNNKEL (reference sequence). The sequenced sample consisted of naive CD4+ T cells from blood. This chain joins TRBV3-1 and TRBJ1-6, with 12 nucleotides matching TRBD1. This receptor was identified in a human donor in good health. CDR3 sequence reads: CASRGQGANSPLHF. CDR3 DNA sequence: TGTGCCAGCAGGGGACAGGGGGCGAATTCACCCCTCCACTTT.